This note documents a single TCR beta chain sequence. The CDR3 covers 14 residues. Per the germline V gene, CDR1 is SGDLS and CDR2 is YYNGEE. V lost 5 bases and J lost 5; bases outside the gene matches: 5. Produced via immunoSEQ multiplex PCR; TCRdb's table is partial and in-frame only. In the table there are 75,000 to 100,000 clones, approximately 72% of which are singletons. The data belong to a study of radiotherapy plus CTLA-4 blockade in lung cancer. People whose metastatic non-small-cell lung cancer was chemo-refractory got focal radiation along with CTLA-4 blockade by ipilimumab. The sample consisted of peripheral blood, taken from a patient treated with radiotherapy plus ipilimumab. The sequence was collected from a human donor with non-small cell lung cancer who had a partial response to radiotherapy plus ipilimumab. Some clones in this sample may be carry-over from other donors' samples. The chain recombines TRBV9 with TRBJ2-3, with 10 nucleotides matching TRBD1. CDR3 residues: CASSTGQGQDTQYF. As DNA, the CDR3 is TGTGCCAGCAGTACGGGACAGGGGCAAGATACGCAGTATTTT.